The sequence of this TCR beta chain was determined in a study of cytomegalovirus exposure and HLA in healthy donors. Regarding the study as a whole: It was assumed in the presence/absence analyses that sequencing depth was roughly uniform across donors.

The sample holds a few counts of this clone. Its antigen remains unknown. CDR3 length equals 15 residues. Per germline, CDR1 SNHLY and CDR2 FYNNEI. V gave up 6 bases and J gave up 7 bases, with 18 bases separating them. The study ran its PCR with 60 Vbeta and 13 Jbeta primers. This table comes from immunoSEQ multiplex PCR, and its TCRdb copy is limited to in-frame clones, with some not included. The table lists hundreds of thousands of clones, around 80% of them singletons. The chain has TRBV2 and TRBJ1-4; TRBD1 is a possible D gene (5 bases). Material: PBMCs. This sequence was found in a man aged 25-40 years in good health and CMV-seronegative. The chain's CDR3 is CASRGGPAASEKLFF. The CDR3 nucleotides are TGTGCCAGCAGGGGGGGACCGGCTGCGTCTGAAAAACTGTTTTTT.